This TCR beta chain was identified during a study of blood T cells in healthy people across ages. About the study: Template-switching capture recovered about one barcoded beta molecule per two T cells.

A second PCR, run for about 6 to 12 cycles, used a sample-barcoded 5' primer plus a J-beta primer mix. One entry per CDR3 protein results from TCRdb running MiXCR on the 5' RACE reads. The data hold about 750,000 distinct CDR3 sequences, with 53% observed a single time. Note on this clonotype: Its target is unknown.

Losses at the gene ends were 0 bases for V and 5 bases for J; bases not matched to a gene: 10. The CDR3 length is 16 residues. Germline CDR1 is LNHNV and CDR2 is YYDKDF (reference sequence). Study-level points and caveats: A greater number of naive CD4+ cells and higher diversity distinguished long-lived donors from aged donors.

The chain links TRBV15 to TRBJ2-7; 7 bases fit TRBD2. Input material: blood. The source is an older man in good health. This CDR3 reads CATSRDPGGRANEQYF. The CDR3 DNA is TGTGCCACCAGCAGAGATCCCGGTGGGAGGGCCAACGAGCAGTACTTC.